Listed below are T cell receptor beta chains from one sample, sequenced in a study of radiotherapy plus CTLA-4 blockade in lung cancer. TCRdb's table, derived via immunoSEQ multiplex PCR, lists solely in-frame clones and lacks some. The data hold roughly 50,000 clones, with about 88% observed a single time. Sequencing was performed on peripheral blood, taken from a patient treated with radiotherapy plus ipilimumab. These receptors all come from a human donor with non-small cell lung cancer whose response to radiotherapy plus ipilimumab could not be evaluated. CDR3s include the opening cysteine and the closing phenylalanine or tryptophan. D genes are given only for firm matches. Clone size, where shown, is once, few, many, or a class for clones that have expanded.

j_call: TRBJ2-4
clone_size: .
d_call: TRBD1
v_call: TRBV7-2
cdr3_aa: CASSLRAGGTGGNIQYF
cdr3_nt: TGTGCCAGCAGCTTAAGGGCGGGGGGGACAGGGGGAAACATTCAGTACTTC

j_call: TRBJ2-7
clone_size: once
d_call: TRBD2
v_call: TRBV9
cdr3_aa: CASSERLAGRDEQYF
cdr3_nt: TGTGCCAGCAGCGAGCGACTAGCGGGGAGGGACGAGCAGTACTTC

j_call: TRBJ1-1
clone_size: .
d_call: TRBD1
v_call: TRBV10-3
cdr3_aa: CAISGRDRGKENTEAFF
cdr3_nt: TGTGCCATCAGCGGCCGGGACAGGGGGAAGGAAAATACTGAAGCTTTCTTT

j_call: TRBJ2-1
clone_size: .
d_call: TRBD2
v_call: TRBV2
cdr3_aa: CASTAGGGVHWNEQFF
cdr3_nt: TGTGCCAGCACCGCCGGGGGGGGAGTACACTGGAATGAGCAGTTCTTC

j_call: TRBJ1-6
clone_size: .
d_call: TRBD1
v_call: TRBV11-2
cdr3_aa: CASSPGTGSSLSSPLHF
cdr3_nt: TGTGCCAGCAGCCCTGGGACAGGGAGTAGCCTAAGCTCACCCCTCCACTTT

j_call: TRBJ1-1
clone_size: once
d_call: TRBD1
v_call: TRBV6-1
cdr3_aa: CASSELQGRTEAFF
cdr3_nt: TGTGCCAGCAGTGAACTACAGGGGCGCACTGAAGCTTTCTTT

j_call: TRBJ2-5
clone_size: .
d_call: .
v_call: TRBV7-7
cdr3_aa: CASSPESAGRGETQYF
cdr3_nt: TGTGCCAGCAGCCCCGAATCGGCAGGCCGCGGGGAGACCCAGTACTTC

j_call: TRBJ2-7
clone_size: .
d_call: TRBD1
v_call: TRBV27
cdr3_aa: CASTSRWGQGPYEQYF
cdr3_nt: TGTGCCAGCACCTCAAGGTGGGGACAGGGGCCCTACGAGCAGTACTTC

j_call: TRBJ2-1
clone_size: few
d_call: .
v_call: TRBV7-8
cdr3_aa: CASSLDGVYGNEQFF
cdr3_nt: TGTGCCAGCAGCTTAGACGGGGTCTATGGGAATGAGCAGTTCTTC

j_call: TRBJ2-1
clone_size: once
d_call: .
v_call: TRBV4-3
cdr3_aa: CASSREALGGEQFF
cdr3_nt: TGCGCCAGCAGCCGGGAGGCGCTAGGAGGTGAGCAGTTCTTC

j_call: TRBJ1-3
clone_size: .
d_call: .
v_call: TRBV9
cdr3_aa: CASSVGPDRNSGNTIYF
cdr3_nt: TGTGCCAGCAGCGTAGGGCCGGACAGAAACTCTGGAAACACCATATATTTT

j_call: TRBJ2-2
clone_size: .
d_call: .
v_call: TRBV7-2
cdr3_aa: CASSLSLGELFF
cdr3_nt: TGTGCCAGCAGCTTATCACTCGGGGAGCTGTTTTTT

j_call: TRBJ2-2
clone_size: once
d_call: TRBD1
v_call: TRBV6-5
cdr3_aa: CASQGTGTNTGELFF
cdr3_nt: TGTGCCAGCCAAGGGACAGGGACTAACACCGGGGAGCTGTTTTTT

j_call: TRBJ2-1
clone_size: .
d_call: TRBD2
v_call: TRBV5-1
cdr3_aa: CASSRSGGPYNEQFF
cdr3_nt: TGCGCCAGCAGCCGTAGCGGGGGACCCTACAATGAGCAGTTCTTC

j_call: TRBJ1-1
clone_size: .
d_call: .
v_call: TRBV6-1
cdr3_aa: CASSDGGTEAFF
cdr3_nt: TGTGCCAGCAGCGACGGGGGCACTGAAGCTTTCTTT

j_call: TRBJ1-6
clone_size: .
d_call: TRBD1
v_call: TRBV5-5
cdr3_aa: CASRMTSGTGRSPLHF
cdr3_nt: TGTGCCAGCAGGATGACATCCGGGACAGGGAGATCACCCCTCCACTTT

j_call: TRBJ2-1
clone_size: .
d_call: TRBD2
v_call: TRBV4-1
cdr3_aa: CASSHTGTSGNNEQFF
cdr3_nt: TGCGCCAGCAGCCATACAGGGACTAGCGGAAACAATGAGCAGTTCTTC

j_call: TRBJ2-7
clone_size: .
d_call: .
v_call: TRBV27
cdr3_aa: CASRGEAYEQYF
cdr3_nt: TGTGCCAGTAGGGGTGAGGCCTACGAGCAGTACTTC

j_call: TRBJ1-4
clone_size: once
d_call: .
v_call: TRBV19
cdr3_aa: CASSIISIGGTNEKLFF
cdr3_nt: TGTGCCAGTAGTATTATATCAATCGGCGGGACGAATGAAAAACTGTTTTTT

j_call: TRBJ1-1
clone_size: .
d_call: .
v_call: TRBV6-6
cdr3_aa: CASTERILANTEAFF
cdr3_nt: TGTGCCAGCACCGAGAGGATCCTGGCGAACACTGAAGCTTTCTTT

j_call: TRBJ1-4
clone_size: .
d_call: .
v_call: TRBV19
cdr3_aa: CASSIIGGGQEKLFF
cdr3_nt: TGTGCCAGTAGTATAATAGGGGGGGGCCAGGAAAAACTGTTTTTT

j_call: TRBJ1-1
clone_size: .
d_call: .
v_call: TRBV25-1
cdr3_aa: CASSSYQGSEAFF
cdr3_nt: TGTGCCAGCAGCTCCTATCAGGGGTCTGAAGCTTTCTTT

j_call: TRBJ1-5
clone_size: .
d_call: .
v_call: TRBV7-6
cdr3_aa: CASSSGRVNQPQHF
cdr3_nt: TGTGCCAGCAGCAGCGGGAGGGTCAATCAGCCCCAGCATTTT

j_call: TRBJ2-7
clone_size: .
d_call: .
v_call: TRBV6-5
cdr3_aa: CASSYSIAYEQYF
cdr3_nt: TGTGCCAGCAGTTACTCGATTGCGTACGAGCAGTACTTC

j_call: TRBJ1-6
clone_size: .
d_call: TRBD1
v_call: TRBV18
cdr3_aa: CASSRGDRGSDNSPLHF
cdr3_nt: TGTGCCAGCTCTCGCGGGGACAGGGGGTCAGATAATTCACCCCTCCACTTT

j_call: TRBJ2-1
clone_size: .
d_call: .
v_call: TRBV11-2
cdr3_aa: CASSYVAEGSSYNEQFF
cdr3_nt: TGTGCCAGCAGCTACGTCGCGGAGGGGAGCTCCTACAATGAGCAGTTCTTC

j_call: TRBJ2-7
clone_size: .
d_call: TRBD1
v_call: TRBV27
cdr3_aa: CASRSGQKITYEQYF
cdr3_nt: TGTGCCAGCAGATCGGGACAGAAAATCACCTACGAGCAGTACTTC

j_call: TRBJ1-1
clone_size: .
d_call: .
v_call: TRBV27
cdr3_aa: CASSRWGEQAFF
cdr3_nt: TGTGCCAGCAGTCGCTGGGGAGAACAAGCTTTCTTT

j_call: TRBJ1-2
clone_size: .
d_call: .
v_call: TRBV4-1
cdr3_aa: CASSQVFRQGRGYTF
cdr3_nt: TGCGCCAGCAGCCAAGTTTTTCGTCAGGGGAGAGGCTACACCTTC

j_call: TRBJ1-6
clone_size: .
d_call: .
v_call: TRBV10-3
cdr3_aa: CAISDDSKNSPLHF
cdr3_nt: TGTGCCATCAGTGATGACAGTAAAAATTCACCCCTCCACTTT

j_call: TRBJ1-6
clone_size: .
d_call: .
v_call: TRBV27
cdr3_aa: CASSLGAGWHSPLHF
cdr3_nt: TGTGCCAGCAGTTTAGGGGCAGGGTGGCATTCACCCCTCCACTTT

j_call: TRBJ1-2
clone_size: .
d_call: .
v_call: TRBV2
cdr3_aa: CASSERQGNGYTF
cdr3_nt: TGTGCCAGCAGTGAAAGGCAGGGGAATGGCTACACCTTC

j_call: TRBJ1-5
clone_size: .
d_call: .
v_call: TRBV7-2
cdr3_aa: CASSPGGNNNQPQHF
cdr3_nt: TGTGCCAGCAGCCCTGGGGGCAACAACAATCAGCCCCAGCATTTT

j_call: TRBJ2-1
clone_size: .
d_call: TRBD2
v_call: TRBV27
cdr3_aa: CASSRDRGTSGREQFF
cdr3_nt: TGTGCCAGCAGTCGGGACCGGGGGACTAGCGGGAGGGAGCAGTTCTTC

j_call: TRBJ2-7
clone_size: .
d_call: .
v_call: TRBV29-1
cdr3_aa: CSVGAGQPLGIYEQYF
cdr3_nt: TGCAGCGTTGGGGCGGGGCAGCCCCTCGGGATCTACGAGCAGTACTTC

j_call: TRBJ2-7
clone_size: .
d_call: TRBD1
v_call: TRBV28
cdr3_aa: CASSPGGTGALEQYF
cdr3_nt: TGTGCCAGCAGTCCGGGGGGGACAGGGGCCCTCGAGCAGTACTTC

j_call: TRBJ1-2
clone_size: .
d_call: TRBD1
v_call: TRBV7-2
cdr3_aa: CASSFHRDRGVGYTF
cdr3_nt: TGTGCCAGCAGCTTTCACCGGGACAGGGGGGTAGGCTACACCTTC

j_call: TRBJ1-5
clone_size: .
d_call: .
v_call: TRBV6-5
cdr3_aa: CASKSSEDSIQPQHF
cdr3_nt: TGTGCCAGCAAAAGTTCAGAGGACAGTATTCAGCCCCAGCATTTT

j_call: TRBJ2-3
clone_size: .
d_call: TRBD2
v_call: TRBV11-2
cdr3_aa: CASSPLAGGGDTQYF
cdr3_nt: TGTGCCAGCAGCCCCCTAGCGGGGGGGGGAGATACGCAGTATTTT

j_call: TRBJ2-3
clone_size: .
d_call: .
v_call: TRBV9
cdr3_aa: CASSVGGSLASQDTQYF
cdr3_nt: TGTGCCAGCAGCGTAGGTGGGAGTCTAGCGAGCCAAGATACGCAGTATTTT